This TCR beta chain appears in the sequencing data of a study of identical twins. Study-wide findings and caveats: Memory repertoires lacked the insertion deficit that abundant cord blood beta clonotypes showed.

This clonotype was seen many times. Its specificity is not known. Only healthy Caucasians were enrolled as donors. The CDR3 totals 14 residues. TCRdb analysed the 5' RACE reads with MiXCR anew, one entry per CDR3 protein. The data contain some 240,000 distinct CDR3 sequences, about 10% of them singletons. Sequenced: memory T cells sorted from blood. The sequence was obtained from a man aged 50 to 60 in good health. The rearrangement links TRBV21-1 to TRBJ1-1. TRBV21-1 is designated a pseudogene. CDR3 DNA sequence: TGTGCCAGCAGCAAATGGTGGCCGAACACTGAAGCTTTCTTT. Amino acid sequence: CASSKWWPNTEAFF.